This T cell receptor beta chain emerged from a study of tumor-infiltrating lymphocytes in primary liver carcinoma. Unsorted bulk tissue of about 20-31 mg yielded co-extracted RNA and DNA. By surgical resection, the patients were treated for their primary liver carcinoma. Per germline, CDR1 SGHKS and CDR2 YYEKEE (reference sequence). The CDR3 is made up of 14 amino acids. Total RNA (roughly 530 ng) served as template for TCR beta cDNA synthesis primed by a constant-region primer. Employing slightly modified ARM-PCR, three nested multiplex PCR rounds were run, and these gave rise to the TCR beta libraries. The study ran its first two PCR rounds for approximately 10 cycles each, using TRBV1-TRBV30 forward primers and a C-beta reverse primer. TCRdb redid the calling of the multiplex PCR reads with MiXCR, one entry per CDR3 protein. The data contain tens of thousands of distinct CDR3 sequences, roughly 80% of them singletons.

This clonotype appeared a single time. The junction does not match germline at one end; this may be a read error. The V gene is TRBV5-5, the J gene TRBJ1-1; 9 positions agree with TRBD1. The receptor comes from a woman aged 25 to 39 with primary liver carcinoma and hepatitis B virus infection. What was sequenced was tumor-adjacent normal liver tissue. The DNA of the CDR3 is TGTGCCAGCAGCTTGTGGACAGGGGACACTGAATCTTTCTTT. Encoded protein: CASSLWTGDTESFF.